The 26 T cell receptor beta chains below were found in one sample sequenced in a study of T-cell memory formation after mild COVID-19. In TCRdb, the 5' RACE reads were re-called with MiXCR into one record per CDR3 protein. The profile covers about 390,000 distinct CDR3 sequences, with roughly 15% appearing a single time and 20% to 25% taken by the ten largest. Sequenced sample: PBMCs or a T cell subset sorted from them (not recorded which). Receptors were obtained from a man younger than 35 who had mild COVID-19 (a few samples of this study predate the infection). Cell type and time point are not known.

The CDR3 sequence is CASSLKGRETQYF. The CDR3 nucleotides are TGTGCCAGCAGCTTGAAGGGGAGAGAGACCCAGTACTTC. The V gene is TRBV7-2, the J gene TRBJ2-5, with D perhaps assigned TRBD1 or TRBD2 (5 bases each). Trimming pared 3 bases from V and 4 bases from J, leaving 9 bases between. The germline CDR1 and CDR2 sequences are SGHTA and FQGNSA. The CDR3 runs to 13 residues.

The sample holds one count of this clonotype. The V gene is TRBV6-2 or TRBV6-3, the J gene TRBJ1-2; tentatively, D is TRBD1 (6 bases). Germline lookup yields CDR1 MNHEY and CDR2 SVGEGT. The CDR3 loop spans 14 amino acids. V lost 2 bases and J 4 bases, leaving 11 bases between the germline ends. Here the CDR3 DNA reads TGTGCCAGCAGTTACAACAGGGAGGCCTATGGCTACACCTTC. Translating it yields CASSYNREAYGYTF.

This chain uses TRBV20-1 with TRBJ2-5, with 11 bases fitting TRBD2. Trimming at V came to 8 bases and at J to 5 bases, leaving 4 bases not matched to a gene. Per the germline V gene, CDR1 is DFQATT and CDR2 is SNEGSKA (reference sequence). The CDR3 consists of 12 residues. For the CDR3, the DNA is TGCAGTTTAGCGGGGGGGTTGGAGACCCAGTACTTC. Its translation is CSLAGGLETQYF.

This sequence joins TRBV7-2 and TRBJ2-6, with D tentatively TRBD2 (5 bases). Germline V CDR1 and CDR2: SGHTA, FQGNSA. The V end was cut by 6 bases, the J end by 2 bases, with 11 bases between. The CDR3 covers 15 residues. DNA of the CDR3: TGTGCCAGCAGTTCGCCGACTACTGGGGCCAACGTCCTGACTTTC. As protein: CASSSPTTGANVLTF.

This chain joins TRBV7-7 and TRBJ2-7, with D possibly TRBD2 on 5 matching bases. Germline V gene sequence: CDR1 SSHAT, CDR2 FNYEAQ (reference sequence). Trimming left V 4 bases short and J 4 bases short, with 11 bases between. The CDR3 is 13 amino acids. The CDR3 loop is CASSSKPGYEQYF. CDR3 sequence (DNA): TGTGCCAGCAGCTCGAAGCCGGGGTACGAGCAGTACTTC. The full variable domain, rest sourced from reference TRBV7-7 and TRBJ2-7, is GAGVSQSPRYKVTKRGQDVTLRCDPISSHATLYWYQQALGQGPEFLTYFNYEAQPDKSGLPSDRFSAERPEGSISTLTIQRTEQRDSAMYRCASSSKPGYEQYFGPGTRLTVT.

This clonotype was counted ten times or more. The V and J genes are TRBV7-2 and TRBJ2-5; 7 nucleotides align to TRBD2. Looked up from germline, CDR1 is SGHTA and CDR2 is FQGNSA. J was trimmed by 5 bases and V by 0 bases; bases with no gene match: 9. The CDR3 sequence is 16 residues long. The CDR3 loop is CASSLAGRYSGETQYF. In DNA form, the CDR3 reads TGTGCCAGCAGCTTAGCCGGGAGGTACTCGGGGGAGACCCAGTACTTC. Looking up the rest from reference TRBV7-2 and TRBJ2-5 gives the full variable domain: GAGVSQSPSNKVTEKGKDVELRCDPISGHTALYWYRQSLGQGLEFLIYFQGNSAPDKSGLPSDRFSAERTGGSVSTLTIQRTQQEDSAVYLCASSLAGRYSGETQYFGPGTRLLVL.

This clonotype was counted a few times. CDR3 coding DNA: TGTGCCACCCACGGGGTTGAAAAACTGTTTTTT. It codes for CATHGVEKLFF. The chain joins TRBV6-6 to TRBJ1-4; D is uncertain. This CDR3 has 11 residues. Between the trimmed V and J ends, which lost 10 bases and 7 bases, there was a span of 10 bases. The V gene's germline CDR1 is MNHNY and CDR2 SVGAGI (reference sequence).

This clonotype was detected a few times. The chain employs TRBV7-2 and TRBJ2-3; 7 nucleotides match TRBD2. The CDR3 is 16 residues long. The V gene's germline CDR1 is SGHTA and CDR2 FQGNSA. Germline trimming cut 1 base from V and 2 bases from J; bases unmatched to any gene: 6. CDR3 nucleotides: TGTGCCAGCAGCTTAGGTGGCGGGGGAGCCACAGATACGCAGTATTTT. Translated: CASSLGGGGATDTQYF.

This clonotype was recorded a few times. The J gene is TRBJ2-7, the V gene TRBV27; 10 bases map to TRBD1. The V and J ends lost 5 bases and 6 bases, in that order; junction bases with no gene match: 10. Germline V gene data show CDR1 as MNHEY and CDR2 as SMNVEV (reference sequence). The CDR3 runs to 15 residues. CDR3 sequence: CASSASGTGAFEQYF. CDR3 DNA sequence: TGTGCCAGCAGTGCCTCCGGGACAGGGGCGTTCGAGCAGTACTTC.

This chain connects TRBV7-2 to TRBJ1-2; no clear D gene. Germline V gene sequence: CDR1 SGHTA, CDR2 FQGNSA. Trimming took 7 bases from V and 7 from J, leaving 16 bases between them. This CDR3 is 13 amino acids long. The CDR3 DNA is TGTGCCAGCACCCCGCCGGGAGAGCGTGGCTACACCTTC. This sequence encodes CASTPPGERGYTF.

The chain is built from TRBV5-5 and TRBJ2-2; D unresolved. This CDR3 region has 14 residues. CDR1 and CDR2 (germline): SGHKS, YYEKEE (reference sequence). V shed 7 bases and J shed 6 bases, with 16 bases lying between them. The CDR3 loop reads CASSPPVGPGELFF. CDR3 DNA: TGTGCCAGCTCCCCCCCGGTAGGCCCCGGGGAGCTGTTTTTT.

In this sample, this clonotype turned up a few times. This rearrangement joins TRBV15 to TRBJ1-6; D uncertain. In germline, CDR1 is LNHNV, CDR2 YYDKDF (reference sequence). The CDR3 length is 13 residues. V was clipped by 0 bases and J by 13 bases, with 10 bases between them. The DNA of the CDR3 is TGTGCCACCAGCAGAGATCGGAGTGCTCCCCTCCACTTT. Amino acids: CATSRDRSAPLHF. Supplemented by reference TRBV15 and TRBJ1-6, the full variable domain reads DAMVIQNPRYQVTQFGKPVTLSCSQTLNHNVMYWYQQKSSQAPKLLFHYYDKDFNNEADTPDNFQSRRPNTSFCFLDIRSPGLGDTAMYLCATSRDRSAPLHFGNGTRLTVT.

This chain uses TRBV7-2 with TRBJ2-3, with D perhaps TRBD2 (6 bases). There are 17 residues in the CDR3. V lost 0 bases to trimming and J lost 1 base, with 14 bases between them. Germline lookup yields CDR1 SGHTA and CDR2 FQGNSA. The CDR3 spells CASSLAAGTEGTDTQYF. Here the CDR3 DNA reads TGTGCCAGCAGCTTAGCGGCCGGGACTGAGGGCACAGATACGCAGTATTTT.

The chain recombines TRBV2 with TRBJ2-7; 13 nucleotides match TRBD2. The CDR3 is 14 residues long. Germline V gives CDR1 SNHLY, CDR2 FYNNEI. V trimming: 6 bases; J trimming: 7 bases; junction bases outside the gene matches: 6. As DNA, the CDR3 is TGTGCCAGCAGAGGGACTAGCGGGGATCAGGAGCAGTACTTC. Residues: CASRGTSGDQEQYF.

J is TRBJ1-5 and V is TRBV12-3 or TRBV12-4, with 8 nucleotides matching TRBD1. J lost 4 bases, V lost 6 bases, and 11 bases had no gene match. The CDR3 consists of 16 residues. The CDR3 here is CASSQGQGELNQPQHF. CDR3 nucleotides: TGTGCCAGCAGCCAAGGACAGGGAGAGTTGAATCAGCCCCAGCATTTT.

The chain employs TRBV10-1 and TRBJ2-5; D ambiguous. From germline, CDR1 is WNHNN and CDR2 SYGVQD (reference sequence). V lost 3 bases and J lost 0, with 5 bases in between. The CDR3 has 13 residues. CDR3 sequence: CASSDGNQETQYF. DNA of the CDR3: TGCGCCAGCAGTGATGGAAACCAAGAGACCCAGTACTTC.

The chain is built from TRBV5-1 and TRBJ2-7, with a tentative D call TRBD1 (6 bases). V was trimmed by 4 bases and J by 7 bases, leaving 18 bases between them. The CDR3 extends over 14 amino acids. The germline V gene has CDR1 SGHRS and CDR2 YFSETQ. This CDR3 reads CASSPDRARREQYF. CDR3 nucleotides: TGCGCCAGCAGCCCGGACAGAGCTCGTAGGGAGCAGTACTTC.

V and J are TRBV28 and TRBJ1-1, with D unclear. The CDR3 spans 11 residues. Trimming removed 10 bases from V and 4 bases from J, with 10 bases in between. Germline CDR1 and CDR2: MDHEN and SYDVKM. The CDR3 region has the DNA TGTGCCACAAGCGACATCACTGAAGCTTTCTTT. As protein: CATSDITEAFF.

The CDR3 nucleotides are TGCGCCAGCAGCTTGGCCGGGCGCGGGGGGGGCCAAGAGACCCAGTACTTC. It specifies CASSLAGRGGGQETQYF. The V call is TRBV5-1, the J call TRBJ2-5; 9 bases are a match to TRBD2. The CDR3 extends over 17 amino acids. Looked up from germline, CDR1 is SGHRS and CDR2 is YFSETQ. Trimming cost V 0 bases and J 1 base; bases outside gene matches: 7.

This clonotype was counted between two and nine times. The CDR3 sequence is CSATQMRGGSTEAFF. CDR3 nucleotide sequence: TGCAGTGCAACGCAGATGAGGGGGGGGAGCACTGAAGCTTTCTTT. The V call is TRBV20-1, the J call TRBJ1-1; the D gene is possibly TRBD1 (6 bases). The V gene's germline CDR1 is DFQATT and CDR2 SNEGSKA (reference sequence). Trimming took 6 bases from V and 4 from J, leaving 21 bases between them. CDR3 length: 15 residues.

This clonotype was detected only a few times. The chain is built from TRBV5-1 and TRBJ1-5; TRBD1 might be the D (6 bases). CDR1 SGHRS and CDR2 YFSETQ come from the germline V gene. V was clipped by 0 bases and J by 8 bases, with 12 bases between them. The CDR3 has 14 residues. The CDR3 loop reads CASSLAGRGEPQHF. The CDR3 DNA follows: TGCGCCAGCAGCTTGGCCGGCAGGGGTGAGCCCCAGCATTTT.

A few counts support this clonotype. V gene TRBV2 combines with J gene TRBJ1-5, with D maybe TRBD1 (6 bases). With 6 bases removed from V and 3 bases from J, the gap between germline ends came to 12 bases. The length of the CDR3 is 14 residues. Germline loops: CDR1 SNHLY, CDR2 FYNNEI. This CDR3 reads CASSEDSFNQPQHF. The CDR3 coding sequence is TGTGCCAGCAGCGAGGACAGTTTCAATCAGCCCCAGCATTTT.

The chain links TRBV30 to TRBJ1-4, with D tentatively TRBD1 (5 bases). The V gene's germline CDR1 is GTSNPN and CDR2 SVGIG (reference sequence). Trimming left V 3 bases short and J 8 bases short, with 16 bases between. This CDR3 is built from 14 residues. This CDR3 reads CAWSGTAKGEKLFF. The CDR3 DNA is TGTGCCTGGAGCGGGACCGCGAAGGGCGAAAAACTGTTTTTT.

The chain uses TRBV4-1 and TRBJ1-1; D is unclear. Germline V gene lookup returns CDR1 MGHRA and CDR2 YSYEKL. The CDR3 totals 13 residues. Trimming left V 3 bases short and J 3 bases short, with 8 bases between. DNA for the CDR3: TGCGCCAGCAGCCACCCGGGCGACACTGAAGCTTTCTTT. Translating gives CASSHPGDTEAFF.

This chain uses TRBV20-1 with TRBJ2-3, with 10 bases that match TRBD1. Unmatched junction bases numbered 3, after V lost 5 bases and J lost 4 bases. Germline CDR1 DFQATT, CDR2 SNEGSKA (reference sequence). This CDR3 contains 13 residues. The CDR3 nucleotides read TGCAGTGCTGGGGACAGGGGTGCAGATACGCAGTATTTT. The encoded protein is CSAGDRGADTQYF.

The CDR3 loop reads CASSSGGFGNQPQHF. CDR3 in DNA: TGTGCCAGCAGCTCGGGGGGCTTTGGGAATCAGCCCCAGCATTTT. The rearrangement uses TRBV5-6 and TRBJ1-5; possibly TRBD1 for D (6 bases). The V gene lost 3 bases and the J gene lost 4 bases, with 14 bases spanning the gap. This CDR3 spans 15 amino acids. The V gene's germline CDR1 is SGHDT and CDR2 YYEEEE.